This T cell receptor (beta chain) derives from a study of control samples from healthy donors and cancer patients. The V end was cut by 2 bases, the J end by 2 bases, with 25 bases between. This CDR3 spans 20 amino acids. Germline CDR1 reads GTSNPN; CDR2 reads SVGIG (reference sequence). The repertoire was sequenced with immunoSEQ multiplex PCR; TCRdb's copy has only in-frame clones and lacks some. This table holds approximately 86,000 clones, more than 75% found once. The specimen was blood. The sequence came from a man aged 25 to 45 in good health. This chain connects TRBV30 to TRBJ1-6; D gene ambiguous. The CDR3 region has the DNA TGTGCCTGGAGTACACCCGGGCTCAGGCTAGTCTCAACCTATAATTCACCCCTCCACTTT. Its translation is CAWSTPGLRLVSTYNSPLHF.